The present entry profiles one T cell receptor beta chain with its context. Its antigen is currently unknown. The data derive from a study of T cell clonality in common variable immunodeficiency. Broader study findings: Fewer TCRbeta clones were shared among CVID subjects than controls. Common variable immunodeficiency TCR beta sequences reportedly had fewer deletions and N-nucleotide insertions.

Control and CVID samples contributed equal amounts of genomic DNA. The repertoire was sequenced with immunoSEQ multiplex PCR; TCRdb's copy has only in-frame clones and lacks some. The sample shows around 3,700 clones, no singletons; the ten largest hold around 25%. This receptor was identified in a human donor with common variable immunodeficiency. The specimen was peripheral blood mononuclear cells.

The sequenced CDR3 bases are TGTGCCAGTAGTATCAGCCCCTCCGGGACAGTCTCCTACGAG. Amino acid sequence: CASSISPSGTVSYE. In full, the CDR3 reads CASSISPSGTVSYEQYF. The genes are TRBV19 and TRBJ2-7; TRBD1 matches 7 bases. The read ends 3 residues shy of where the CDR3 ends; the end is completed using the germline J gene. The CDR3 spans 17 residues. The V and J ends lost 3 bases and 0 bases, in that order; junction bases with no gene match: 11. Looked up from germline, CDR1 is LNHDA and CDR2 is SQIVND (reference sequence).